Described below is a single T cell receptor beta chain sequence and its context. Method: immunoSEQ multiplex PCR; TCRdb's copy keeps in-frame clones and lacks some. The table lists 240,000 or so clones, roughly 81% of them singletons. This entry belongs to a study of blood T cell repertoires in COVID-19. Germline CDR1 and CDR2: MNHNY and SVGAGI (reference sequence). After removal of 3 bases from V and 6 bases from J, the junction contained 8 bases not matched to a gene. The CDR3 runs to 15 residues. The clonotype originates from a woman of 80 years or more with COVID-19, enrolled during active disease. This rearrangement joins TRBV6-6 to TRBJ2-3, with 8 bases aligning to TRBD2. The source material was peripheral blood. The CDR3 loop reads CASSYSSGRPDTQYF. In DNA, the CDR3 is TGTGCCAGCAGTTATTCTAGCGGGCGCCCGGATACGCAGTATTTT.